Following are 29 T cell receptor beta chains from one sample sequenced in a study of T cells in localized non-small cell lung cancer. Sequencing used immunoSEQ multiplex PCR; TCRdb keeps in-frame clones, though not all of them. The sample holds some 90,000 clones, approximately 86% seen once. The sequenced sample was peripheral blood, obtained before any cancer treatment. Source of these receptors: a man between 40 and 70 years old with stage I squamous cell lung carcinoma.

The chain has TRBV7-2 and TRBJ1-6; D is undetermined. V dropped 5 bases and J dropped 7 bases, with 18 bases sitting between them. The germline CDR1 and CDR2 sequences are SGHTA and FQGNSA. The CDR3 loop spans 16 amino acids. CDR3 nucleotides: TGTGCCAGCAGCCCGTCCCCCCGGGCAGTCAATTCACCCCTCCACTTT. Amino acids: CASSPSPRAVNSPLHF.

V gene TRBV5-6 combines with J gene TRBJ1-5; 8 bases match TRBD1. Germline CDR1 is SGHDT and CDR2 is YYEEEE. The CDR3 covers 15 residues. With 2 bases clipped from V and 3 bases from J, the junction kept 4 bases outside the gene matches. CDR3 DNA: TGTGCCAGCAGCTTCTCAGGGGGCTACAATCAGCCCCAGCATTTT. It codes for CASSFSGGYNQPQHF.

The V gene is TRBV6-5, the J gene TRBJ1-2; TRBD1 matches 8 bases. Germline trimming cut 4 bases from V and 5 bases from J; bases unmatched to any gene: 3. This CDR3 comprises 13 residues. The germline CDR1 and CDR2 sequences are MNHEY and SVGAGI. This CDR3 is CASSSDRGYGYTF. CDR3 nucleotides: TGTGCCAGCAGTTCCGACAGGGGATATGGCTACACCTTC.

CDR3 sequence: CASSADRLMNTEAFF. CDR3 coding DNA: TGTGCCAGCAGCGCAGACAGGCTCATGAACACTGAAGCTTTCTTT. The J gene is TRBJ1-1, the V gene TRBV5-4; possible D gene TRBD1, 6 bases. This CDR3 is 15 amino acids long. The V end lost 4 bases, the J end lost 0 bases, and 13 bases lay between the germline ends. Germline lookup yields CDR1 SGHNT and CDR2 YYREEE (reference sequence).

The genes are TRBV11-1 and TRBJ1-2; TRBD1 might be the D (5 bases). This CDR3 contains 14 residues. Germline V gene data show CDR1 as SGHAT and CDR2 as FQDESV (reference sequence). With 0 bases removed from V and 4 bases from J, the gap between germline ends came to 9 bases. The DNA of the CDR3 is TGTGCCAGCAGCTTAGCCGGGGCCGGCTATGGCTACACCTTC. Amino acid sequence: CASSLAGAGYGYTF.

The chain links TRBV4-1 to TRBJ1-1; maybe TRBD1 (6 bases). Between the trimmed V and J ends, which lost 6 bases and 3 bases, there was a span of 11 bases. Germline-derived CDR1 and CDR2 are MGHRA and YSYEKL. This CDR3 spans 13 amino acids. The CDR3 nucleotides read TGCGCCAGCAGACAGGGCGAGCACACTGAAGCTTTCTTT. This sequence encodes CASRQGEHTEAFF.

This clone was seen a single time. The chain combines TRBV11-2 with TRBJ2-7, with D perhaps TRBD1 (6 bases). The germline V gene has CDR1 SGHAT and CDR2 FQNNGV. CDR3 length: 17 amino acids. V was clipped by 5 bases and J by 2 bases, with 22 bases between them. CDR3 DNA: TGTGCCAGCAGCGTCCCCTTGACGCAGGGGCGAACCTACGAGCAGTACTTC. This codes for CASSVPLTQGRTYEQYF.

The chain recombines TRBV11-2 with TRBJ2-7; 9 bases align to TRBD2. The V and J ends lost 3 bases and 3 bases, in that order; junction bases with no gene match: 12. From germline, CDR1 is SGHAT and CDR2 FQNNGV. The CDR3 is 17 amino acids. The CDR3 DNA reads TGTGCCAGCAGCTTTGGGTGGAGTAGCGGGGGCTTCTACGAGCAGTACTTC. This gives the protein CASSFGWSSGGFYEQYF. Together with reference TRBV11-2 and TRBJ2-7, the CDR3 gives the full variable domain: EAGVAQSPRYKIIEKRQSVAFWCNPISGHATLYWYQQILGQGPKLLIQFQNNGVVDDSQLPKDRFSAERLKGVDSTLKIQPAKLEDSAVYLCASSFGWSSGGFYEQYFGPGTRLTVT.

The genes are TRBV6-5 and TRBJ1-1, with D maybe TRBD1 (6 bases). Per the germline V gene, CDR1 is MNHEY and CDR2 is SVGAGI. V lost 7 bases and J 5 bases, leaving 17 bases between the germline ends. The CDR3 spans 14 residues. The DNA for the CDR3 is TGTGCCAGCACCTTGACCGGGGGGCGGACTGAAGCTTTCTTT. This translates into CASTLTGGRTEAFF.

The V gene is TRBV5-1, the J gene TRBJ1-1; TRBD1 matches 9 bases. V shed 3 bases and J 0 bases; nucleotides not matched to a gene: 12. The length of the CDR3 is 18 residues. CDR1 is SGHRS, CDR2 YFSETQ, per germline. The DNA for the CDR3 is TGCGCCAGCAGCTCCAGGACAGGGGCCCGAATCATGAACACTGAAGCTTTCTTT. Translated, it gives CASSSRTGARIMNTEAFF.

The gene calls are TRBV10-3 and TRBJ2-2; 9 bases map to TRBD1. This CDR3 is 15 amino acids long. The V gene end was trimmed by 6 bases and the J gene end by 1 base; junction bases not matched to a gene: 3. Germline loops: CDR1 ENHRY, CDR2 SYGVKD. CDR3 in DNA: TGTGCCATCAGGGGACAGGGCCTGAACACCGGGGAGCTGTTTTTT. Translation: CAIRGQGLNTGELFF.

This rearrangement joins TRBV28 to TRBJ2-7; D not resolved. V was cut by 5 bases and J by 5 bases, with 16 bases left in between. From germline, CDR1 is MDHEN and CDR2 SYDVKM. The CDR3 has 14 residues. CDR3 region: CASSPPRTVHEQYF. DNA for the CDR3: TGTGCCAGCAGTCCCCCCCGGACCGTCCACGAGCAGTACTTC. Together with reference TRBV28 and TRBJ2-7, the CDR3 gives the full variable domain: DVKVTQSSRYLVKRTGEKVFLECVQDMDHENMFWYRQDPGLGLRLIYFSYDVKMKEKGDIPEGYSVSREKKERFSLILESASTNQTSMYLCASSPPRTVHEQYFGPGTRLTVT.

The genes are TRBV7-8 and TRBJ2-7; the D gene is possibly TRBD1 (5 bases). Deletions cut 1 base from V and 4 bases from J, with 14 bases between. The CDR3 consists of 15 residues. CDR1 and CDR2 from the germline V gene are SGHVS and FQNEAQ. In DNA form, the CDR3 reads TGTGCCAGCAGCTTAGATTCAGGGTCCTTTTACGAGCAGTACTTC. Residues: CASSLDSGSFYEQYF. The full variable domain, completed using reference TRBV7-8 and TRBJ2-7, is GAGVSQSPRYKVAKRGQDVALRCDPISGHVSLFWYQQALGQGPEFLTYFQNEAQLDKSGLPSDRFFAERPEGSVSTLKIQRTQQEDSAVYLCASSLDSGSFYEQYFGPGTRLTVT.

The chain recombines TRBV7-2 with TRBJ1-1; D call uncertain. Germline CDR1 reads SGHTA; CDR2 reads FQGNSA. The V end was cut by 1 base, the J end by 0 bases, with 9 bases between. This CDR3 region has 15 residues. The CDR3 DNA reads TGTGCCAGCAGCTTAGGAGGGTATTTGAACACTGAAGCTTTCTTT. This sequence encodes CASSLGGYLNTEAFF.

The rearrangement joins TRBV7-9 to TRBJ2-2, with D perhaps assigned TRBD1 or TRBD2 (5 bases each). The germline gives CDR1 SEHNR, CDR2 FQNEAQ (reference sequence). The length of the CDR3 is 15 residues. V lost 1 base and J 0 bases, leaving 6 bases between the germline ends. CDR3: CASSLGGTNTGELFF. The CDR3 nucleotides read TGTGCCAGCAGCTTAGGGGGGACGAACACCGGGGAGCTGTTTTTT.

In DNA form, the CDR3 reads TGTGCCAGCTCACCACAGGGGGGGGATAATTCACCCCTCCACTTT. Translated, it gives CASSPQGGDNSPLHF. The J gene is TRBJ1-6, the V gene TRBV18, with TRBD1 as a possible D gene (6 bases). Germline CDR1 KGHSH, CDR2 LQKENI. The CDR3 spans 15 residues. Trimming took off 1 base at V and 5 bases at J, with 9 bases between the two ends.

CDR3 nucleotides: TGTGCCAGCTCACTTGGAACAGGGCAAGGCTACACCTTC. Encoded protein: CASSLGTGQGYTF. This chain uses TRBV18 with TRBJ1-2; the D gene is possibly TRBD1 (6 bases). Between the trimmed V and J ends, which lost 4 bases and 8 bases, there was a span of 14 bases. This CDR3 is built from 13 residues. The germline V gene encodes CDR1 KGHSH and CDR2 LQKENI. Filled out from reference TRBV18 and TRBJ1-2, the complete variable domain reads NAGVMQNPRHLVRRRGQEARLRCSPMKGHSHVYWYRQLPEEGLKFMVYLQKENIIDESGMPKERFSAEFPKEGPSILRIQQVVRGDSAAYFCASSLGTGQGYTFGSGTRLTVV.

This clone was counted between two and nine times. The J gene is TRBJ1-4, the V gene TRBV18; D is unresolved. V lost 5 bases and J 8 bases, leaving 9 bases between the germline ends. CDR3 length: 12 residues. Germline CDR1 and CDR2: KGHSH and LQKENI. CDR3 sequence: CASSSEQEKLFF. The CDR3 region has the DNA TGTGCCAGCTCATCGGAACAGGAAAAACTGTTTTTT.

The gene calls are TRBV7-9 and TRBJ2-7, with 10 positions matching TRBD2. The CDR3 sequence is 16 residues long. Germline V gene sequence: CDR1 SEHNR, CDR2 FQNEAQ (reference sequence). Trimming at V came to 1 base and at J to 2 bases, leaving 5 bases not matched to a gene. For the CDR3, the DNA is TGTGCCAGCAGCTTAGTTCCCAGCGGGGGGGCCTACGAGCAGTACTTC. It translates to CASSLVPSGGAYEQYF.

Written as DNA, the CDR3 is TGTGCCAGCTCAACGACTTTCGGGACAGAATATGGCTACACCTTC. Its translation is CASSTTFGTEYGYTF. This sequence joins TRBV18 and TRBJ1-2; 7 bases fit TRBD1. The CDR3 length is 15 residues. Trimming removed 5 bases from V and 5 bases from J; junction bases left unmatched: 11. Germline CDR1 KGHSH, CDR2 LQKENI.

The J gene is TRBJ1-1, the V gene TRBV5-4, with 8 bases aligning to TRBD1. Germline CDR1 SGHNT, CDR2 YYREEE (reference sequence). The CDR3 runs 17 residues. Trimming cost V 1 base and J 4 bases; bases outside gene matches: 12. Here the CDR3 reads CASSLKQGAARATEAFF. CDR3 sequence (DNA): TGTGCCAGCAGCTTGAAGCAGGGGGCGGCGAGGGCCACTGAAGCTTTCTTT.

This chain uses TRBV18 with TRBJ1-3; possible D gene TRBD1, 5 bases. Germline V gives CDR1 KGHSH, CDR2 LQKENI. Deletions cut 3 bases from V and 0 bases from J, with 6 bases between. The CDR3 is 14 residues long. The CDR3 bases are TGTGCCAGCTCACCCGACAGCTCTGGAAACACCATATATTTT. The encoded protein is CASSPDSSGNTIYF.

This clone was observed a single time. The chain recombines TRBV13 with TRBJ1-1; D remains unclear. From germline, CDR1 is PRHDT and CDR2 FYEKMQ (reference sequence). The CDR3 has 14 amino acids. The V and J ends lost 5 bases and 0 bases respectively, with 10 bases between them. This chain's CDR3 is CASSHWGVNTEAFF. The DNA for the CDR3 is TGTGCCAGCAGCCATTGGGGTGTGAACACTGAAGCTTTCTTT.

This chain's CDR3 is CASIWWQGAIDEQYF. The CDR3 DNA reads as TGTGCCAGCATTTGGTGGCAGGGGGCCATCGACGAGCAGTACTTC. The gene calls are TRBV6-1 and TRBJ2-7; 8 bases align to TRBD1. This CDR3 contains 15 residues. CDR1 is MNHNS, CDR2 SASEGT, per germline. V was clipped by 7 bases and J by 5 bases; unmatched bases: 13.

This clone was seen just once. The gene calls are TRBV6-1 and TRBJ2-7; D perhaps matches TRBD1 (6 bases). Per the germline V gene, CDR1 is MNHNS and CDR2 is SASEGT. Trimming pared 5 bases from V and 0 bases from J, leaving 11 bases between. The CDR3 is made up of 14 amino acids. The CDR3 sequence is CASSTQGSSYEQYF. The CDR3 DNA reads TGTGCCAGCAGTACCCAGGGGAGCTCCTACGAGCAGTACTTC.

V is TRBV5-1 and J is TRBJ2-1; D is unresolved. Trimming left V 0 bases short and J 0 bases short, with 13 bases between. The CDR3 covers 17 residues. Germline V gene sequence: CDR1 SGHRS, CDR2 YFSETQ. In DNA, the CDR3 is TGCGCCAGCAGCTTGGTCGGGCGTCTTAGCTCCTACAATGAGCAGTTCTTC. Protein product: CASSLVGRLSSYNEQFF.

CDR3 in amino acids: CASSSWTGPQETQYF. The CDR3 coding sequence is TGTGCCAGCAGCTCTTGGACCGGACCTCAAGAGACCCAGTACTTC. The chain employs TRBV9 and TRBJ2-5; D gene ambiguous. This CDR3 is 15 amino acids long. Germline assignment: CDR1 SGDLS and CDR2 YYNGEE. V was pared by 4 bases and J by 2 bases, with 15 bases between.

V and J are TRBV28 and TRBJ1-4; D gene ambiguous. Germline loops: CDR1 MDHEN, CDR2 SYDVKM. V was shortened by 3 bases and J by 3 bases, with 14 bases between the two germline ends. The CDR3 sequence is 16 residues long. The chain's CDR3 is CASSLPSTQSNEKLFF. The CDR3 DNA reads as TGTGCCAGCAGTTTGCCCTCGACCCAGTCTAATGAAAAACTGTTTTTT.

The chain joins TRBV5-1 to TRBJ1-2; 9 bases line up with TRBD1. CDR1 and CDR2 from the germline V gene are SGHRS and YFSETQ. Germline trimming cut 4 bases from V and 3 bases from J; bases unmatched to any gene: 4. There are 14 residues in the CDR3. The CDR3 DNA follows: TGCGCCAGCAGCCAGGGACAGGGAGACTATGGCTACACCTTC. Translating gives CASSQGQGDYGYTF.